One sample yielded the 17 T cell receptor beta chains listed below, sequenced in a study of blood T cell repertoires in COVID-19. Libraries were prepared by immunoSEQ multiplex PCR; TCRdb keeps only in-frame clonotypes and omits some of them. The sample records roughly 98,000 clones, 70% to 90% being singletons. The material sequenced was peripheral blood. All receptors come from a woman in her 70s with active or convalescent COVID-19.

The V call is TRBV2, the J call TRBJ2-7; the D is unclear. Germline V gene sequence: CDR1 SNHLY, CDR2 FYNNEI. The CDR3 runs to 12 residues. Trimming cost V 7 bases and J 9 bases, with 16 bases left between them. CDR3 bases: TGTGCCAGCAACCCCGGAGCAGTCGGGCAGTACTTC. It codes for CASNPGAVGQYF. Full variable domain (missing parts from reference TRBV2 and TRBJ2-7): EPEVTQTPSHQVTQMGQEVILRCVPISNHLYFYWYRQILGQKVEFLVSFYNNEISEKSEIFDDQFSVERPDGSNFTLKIRSTKLEDSAMYFCASNPGAVGQYFGPGTRLTVT.

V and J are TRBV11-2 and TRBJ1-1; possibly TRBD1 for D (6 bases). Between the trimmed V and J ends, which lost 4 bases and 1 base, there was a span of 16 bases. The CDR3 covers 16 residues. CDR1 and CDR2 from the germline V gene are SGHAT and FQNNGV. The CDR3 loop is CASSYPRTATNTEAFF. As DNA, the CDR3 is TGTGCCAGCAGCTACCCGCGGACAGCTACGAACACTGAAGCTTTCTTT. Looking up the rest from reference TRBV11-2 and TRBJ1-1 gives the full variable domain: EAGVAQSPRYKIIEKRQSVAFWCNPISGHATLYWYQQILGQGPKLLIQFQNNGVVDDSQLPKDRFSAERLKGVDSTLKIQPAKLEDSAVYLCASSYPRTATNTEAFFGQGTRLTVV.

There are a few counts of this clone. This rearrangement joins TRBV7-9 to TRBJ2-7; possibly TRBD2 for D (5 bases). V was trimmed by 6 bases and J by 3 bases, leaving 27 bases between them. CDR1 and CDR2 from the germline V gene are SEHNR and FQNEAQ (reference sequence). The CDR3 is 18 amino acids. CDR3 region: CASRSWVVGRLGSYEQYF. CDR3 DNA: TGTGCCAGCAGAAGTTGGGTAGTCGGTAGGCTAGGGAGCTACGAGCAGTACTTC. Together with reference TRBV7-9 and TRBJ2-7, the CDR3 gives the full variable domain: DTGVSQNPRHKITKRGQNVTFRCDPISEHNRLYWYRQTLGQGPEFLTYFQNEAQLEKSRLLSDRFSAERPKGSFSTLEIQRTEQGDSAMYLCASRSWVVGRLGSYEQYFGPGTRLTVT.

As DNA, the CDR3 is TGTGCCAGCAAGCTAGGACAGCGGAACACCGGGGAGCTGTTTTTT. Translating gives CASKLGQRNTGELFF. The V and J genes are TRBV6-6 and TRBJ2-2, with D tentatively TRBD1 (6 bases). Germline V gives CDR1 MNHNY, CDR2 SVGAGI (reference sequence). The CDR3 sequence is 15 residues long. Deletions cut 7 bases from V and 1 base from J, with 13 bases between.

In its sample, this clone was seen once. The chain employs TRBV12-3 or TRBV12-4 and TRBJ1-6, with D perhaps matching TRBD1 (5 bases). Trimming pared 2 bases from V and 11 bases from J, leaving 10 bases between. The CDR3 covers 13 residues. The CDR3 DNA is TGTGCCAGCAGTTTAACGCAGGGTGCACCCCTCCACTTT. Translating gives CASSLTQGAPLHF.

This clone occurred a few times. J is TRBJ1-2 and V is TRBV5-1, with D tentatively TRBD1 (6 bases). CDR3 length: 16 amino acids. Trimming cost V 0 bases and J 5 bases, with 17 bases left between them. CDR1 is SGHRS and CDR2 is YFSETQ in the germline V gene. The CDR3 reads CASSLGAGDLGYGYTF. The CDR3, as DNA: TGCGCCAGCAGCTTGGGGGCAGGGGATTTGGGATATGGCTACACCTTC.

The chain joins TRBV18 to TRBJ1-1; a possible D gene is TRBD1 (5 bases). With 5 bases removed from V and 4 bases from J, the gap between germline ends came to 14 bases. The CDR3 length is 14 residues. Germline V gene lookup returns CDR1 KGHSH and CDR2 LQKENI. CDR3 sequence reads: CASSGARTGTEAFF. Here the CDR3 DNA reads TGTGCCAGCTCAGGGGCGCGGACGGGCACTGAAGCTTTCTTT.

CDR3: CASSYRDRDPRFSYEQYF. CDR3 coding DNA: TGTGCCAGCAGCTACCGGGACAGGGACCCCAGGTTCTCCTACGAGCAGTACTTC. The chain combines TRBV5-6 with TRBJ2-7, with TRBD1 identical over 9 bases. CDR3 length equals 18 residues. Germline CDR1 and CDR2: SGHDT and YYEEEE. J gave up 0 bases and V 3 bases, and 13 bases lay outside the gene matches.

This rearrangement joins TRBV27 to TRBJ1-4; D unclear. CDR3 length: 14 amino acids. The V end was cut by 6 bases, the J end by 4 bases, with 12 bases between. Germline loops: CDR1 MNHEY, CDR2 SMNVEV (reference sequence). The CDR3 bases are TGTGCCAGCAGCATCGGACGGGATAATGAAAAACTGTTTTTT. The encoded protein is CASSIGRDNEKLFF.

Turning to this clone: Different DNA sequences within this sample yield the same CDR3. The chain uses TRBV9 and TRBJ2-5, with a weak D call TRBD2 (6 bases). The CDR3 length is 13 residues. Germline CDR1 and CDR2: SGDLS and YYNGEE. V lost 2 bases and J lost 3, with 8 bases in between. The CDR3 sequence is CASSVRGEETQYF. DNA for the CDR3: TGTGCCAGCAGCGTGCGGGGTGAAGAGACCCAGTACTTC.

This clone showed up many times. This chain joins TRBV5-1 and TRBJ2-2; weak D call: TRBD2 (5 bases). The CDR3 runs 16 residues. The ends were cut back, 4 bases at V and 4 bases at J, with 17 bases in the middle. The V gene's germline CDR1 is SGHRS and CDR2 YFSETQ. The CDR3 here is CASSRGGGGSTGELFF. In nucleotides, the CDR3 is TGCGCCAGCAGCCGAGGAGGAGGAGGTAGCACCGGGGAGCTGTTTTTT.

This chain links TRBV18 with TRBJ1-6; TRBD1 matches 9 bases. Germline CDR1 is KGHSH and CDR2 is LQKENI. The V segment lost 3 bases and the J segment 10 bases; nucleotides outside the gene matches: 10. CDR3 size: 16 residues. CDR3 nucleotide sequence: TGTGCCAGCTCACCCTCCGGGACAGGGACATCCTCACCCCTCCACTTT. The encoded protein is CASSPSGTGTSSPLHF.

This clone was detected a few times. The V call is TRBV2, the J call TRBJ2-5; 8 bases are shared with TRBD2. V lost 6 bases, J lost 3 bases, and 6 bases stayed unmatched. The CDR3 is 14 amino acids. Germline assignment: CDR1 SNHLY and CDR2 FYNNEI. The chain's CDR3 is CASSDSGTKETQYF. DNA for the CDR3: TGTGCCAGCAGCGATAGCGGGACTAAAGAGACCCAGTACTTC.

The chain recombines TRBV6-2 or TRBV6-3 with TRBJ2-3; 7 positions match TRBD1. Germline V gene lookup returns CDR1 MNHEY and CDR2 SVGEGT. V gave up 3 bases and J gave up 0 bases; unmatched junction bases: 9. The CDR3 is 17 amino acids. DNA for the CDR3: TGTGCCAGCAGTTATTCAAGGGACAGCCCTAGCACAGATACGCAGTATTTT. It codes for CASSYSRDSPSTDTQYF.

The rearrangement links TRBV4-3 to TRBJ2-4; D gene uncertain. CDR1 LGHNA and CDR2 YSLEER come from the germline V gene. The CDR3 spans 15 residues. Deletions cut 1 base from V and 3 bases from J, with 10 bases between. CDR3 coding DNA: TGCGCCAGCAGCCAAGCGGTTATCGACAAAAACATTCAGTACTTC. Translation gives CASSQAVIDKNIQYF.

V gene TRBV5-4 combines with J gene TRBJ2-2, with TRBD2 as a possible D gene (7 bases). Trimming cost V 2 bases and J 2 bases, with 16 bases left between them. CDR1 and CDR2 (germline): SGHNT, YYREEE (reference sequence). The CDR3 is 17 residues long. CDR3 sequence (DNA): TGTGCCAGCAGCTTTGGTCGGCGGGGGCCTAACACCGGGGAGCTGTTTTTT. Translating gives CASSFGRRGPNTGELFF. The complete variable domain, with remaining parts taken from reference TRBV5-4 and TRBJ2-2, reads ETGVTQSPTHLIKTRGQQVTLRCSSQSGHNTVSWYQQALGQGPQFIFQYYREEENGRGNFPPRFSGLQFPNYSSELNVNALELDDSALYLCASSFGRRGPNTGELFFGEGSRLTVL.

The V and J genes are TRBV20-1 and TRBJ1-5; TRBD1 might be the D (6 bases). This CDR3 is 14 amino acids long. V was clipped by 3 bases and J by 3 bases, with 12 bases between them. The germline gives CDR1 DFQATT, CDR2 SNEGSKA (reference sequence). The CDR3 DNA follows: TGCAGTGCTAGTCGTGGGACAAACAATCAGCCCCAGCATTTT. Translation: CSASRGTNNQPQHF.